The 14 T cell receptor beta chains reported below all come from one sample, sequenced in a study of T cell responses to AZD1222 COVID-19 vaccine. Measured with immunoSEQ multiplex PCR; TCRdb has only the in-frame clones, and not every one. The sample has about 200,000 clones; roughly 92% are singletons. The material sequenced was peripheral blood, taken 28 days after the second AZD1222 dose. The receptors derive from an adult who received the AZD1222 COVID-19 vaccine.

The chain combines TRBV6-2 or TRBV6-3 with TRBJ1-1; D gene unclear. The CDR3 is 14 amino acids. V lost 0 bases, J lost 11 bases, and 16 bases lay in between. CDR1 is MNHEY and CDR2 is SVGEGT in the germline V gene. This chain's CDR3 is CASSYSNGVPAAFF. The CDR3 DNA sequence: TGTGCCAGCAGTTACTCGAACGGGGTCCCGGCTGCTTTCTTT.

J is TRBJ2-5 and V is TRBV28; TRBD2 might be the D (5 bases). Trimming cost V 4 bases and J 1 base, with 10 bases left between them. The germline gives CDR1 MDHEN, CDR2 SYDVKM. This CDR3 contains 14 residues. In nucleotides, the CDR3 is TGTGCCAGCAGTTACGGGGTCTTCCAAGAGACCCAGTACTTC. Encoded protein: CASSYGVFQETQYF.

The chain joins TRBV5-5 to TRBJ1-1; D not certain. This CDR3 spans 13 amino acids. Trimming stripped 5 bases from V and 0 bases from J, with 8 bases between. Germline loops: CDR1 SGHKS, CDR2 YYEKEE (reference sequence). The DNA of the CDR3 is TGTGCCAGCAGTCGGGTGCTGAACACTGAAGCTTTCTTT. Translation: CASSRVLNTEAFF. The whole variable domain, filled in from reference TRBV5-5 and TRBJ1-1, reads DAGVTQSPTHLIKTRGQQVTLRCSPISGHKSVSWYQQVLGQGPQFIFQYYEKEERGRGNFPDRFSARQFPNYSSELNVNALLLGDSALYLCASSRVLNTEAFFGQGTRLTVV.

This rearrangement joins TRBV6-5 to TRBJ1-4; TRBD1 is a possible D gene (5 bases). Trimming removed 7 bases from V and 4 bases from J, with 13 bases in between. This CDR3 has 14 residues. The germline CDR1 and CDR2 sequences are MNHEY and SVGAGI. The CDR3 sequence is CASTLRGRNEKLFF. CDR3 bases: TGTGCCAGCACCCTCCGGGGACGTAATGAAAAACTGTTTTTT.

The chain links TRBV5-1 to TRBJ2-1; D is perhaps TRBD2 (5 bases). The CDR3 extends over 14 amino acids. V lost 5 bases, J lost 1 base, and 10 bases lay in between. Germline V gene lookup returns CDR1 SGHRS and CDR2 YFSETQ. For the CDR3, the DNA is TGCGCCAGCAGATTGACGGGATCCTACAATGAGCAGTTCTTC. It translates to CASRLTGSYNEQFF.

J is TRBJ1-1 and V is TRBV19, with D unclear. Trimming pared 3 bases from V and 4 bases from J, leaving 9 bases between. The CDR3 contains 13 residues. Germline-derived CDR1 and CDR2 are LNHDA and SQIVND (reference sequence). CDR3 amino acids: CASSIKVSTEAFF. CDR3 in DNA: TGTGCCAGTAGTATCAAGGTATCCACTGAAGCTTTCTTT. Based on the CDR3 plus reference TRBV19 and TRBJ1-1, the full variable domain is DGGITQSPKYLFRKEGQNVTLSCEQNLNHDAMYWYRQDPGQGLRLIYYSQIVNDFQKGDIAEGYSVSREKKESFPLTVTSAQKNPTAFYLCASSIKVSTEAFFGQGTRLTVV.

The CDR3 nucleotides are TGTGCCAGTAGTATAGCCGGACTTAGCACAGATACGCAGTATTTT. As protein: CASSIAGLSTDTQYF. V usage is TRBV19 and J usage is TRBJ2-3, with D possibly TRBD2 on 5 matching bases. This CDR3 spans 15 amino acids. Trimming stripped 1 base from V and 0 bases from J, with 8 bases between. The germline gives CDR1 LNHDA, CDR2 SQIVND (reference sequence).

The V and J genes are TRBV13 and TRBJ2-1; D tentatively fits TRBD1 or TRBD2 (5 bases each). CDR1 and CDR2 (germline): PRHDT, FYEKMQ (reference sequence). CDR3 size: 16 residues. Trimming left V 6 bases short and J 2 bases short, with 17 bases between. CDR3 sequence (DNA): TGTGCCAGCAGTCATCCTCGAGGGGTAACCTACAATGAGCAGTTCTTC. The encoded protein is CASSHPRGVTYNEQFF.

This clone has just a few counts. The genes are TRBV2 and TRBJ1-2, with 7 positions matching TRBD1. The CDR3 totals 14 residues. After removal of 4 bases from V and 7 bases from J, the junction contained 9 bases not matched to a gene. The germline V gene has CDR1 SNHLY and CDR2 FYNNEI. The CDR3 nucleotides read TGTGCCAGCAGTGTAGCACAGGGGTCCAGTGGCTACACCTTC. Protein sequence: CASSVAQGSSGYTF. Variable domain in full (rest from reference TRBV2 and TRBJ1-2): EPEVTQTPSHQVTQMGQEVILRCVPISNHLYFYWYRQILGQKVEFLVSFYNNEISEKSEIFDDQFSVERPDGSNFTLKIRSTKLEDSAMYFCASSVAQGSSGYTFGSGTRLTVV.

The rearrangement links TRBV27 to TRBJ2-7; 13 positions agree with TRBD2. The CDR3 has 16 residues. Germline CDR1 MNHEY, CDR2 SMNVEV (reference sequence). The ends lost 0 bases at V and 4 bases at J; junction bases unmatched: 3. This chain's CDR3 is CASSLSGLAGPYEQYF. The CDR3 coding sequence is TGTGCCAGCAGTTTATCGGGACTAGCGGGACCTTACGAGCAGTACTTC.

The rearrangement uses TRBV5-1 and TRBJ2-7; the D gene could be TRBD1 or TRBD2 (5 bases each). Germline V gene sequence: CDR1 SGHRS, CDR2 YFSETQ. The CDR3 covers 15 residues. V lost 1 base and J lost 2, with 13 bases in between. The CDR3 spells CASSLRPGTAYEQYF. DNA of the CDR3: TGCGCCAGCAGCTTGAGGCCCGGGACGGCCTACGAGCAGTACTTC.

The J gene is TRBJ2-7, the V gene TRBV9; TRBD1 agrees at 11 bases. Losses at the gene ends were 0 bases for V and 3 bases for J; bases not matched to a gene: 2. This CDR3 comprises 15 residues. Germline CDR1 SGDLS, CDR2 YYNGEE. The CDR3 nucleotides read TGTGCCAGCAGCGTAGGTGGGACAGGGGGCTACGAGCAGTACTTC. Amino acid sequence: CASSVGGTGGYEQYF.

The V gene is TRBV6-5, the J gene TRBJ1-1, with 7 nucleotides matching TRBD1. V gave up 6 bases and J gave up 0 bases; unmatched junction bases: 7. The CDR3 is 15 amino acids. Looked up from germline, CDR1 is MNHEY and CDR2 is SVGAGI. CDR3 residues: CASRNRDSLNTEAFF. DNA of the CDR3: TGTGCCAGCAGAAACCGGGACAGCCTGAACACTGAAGCTTTCTTT.

V and J are TRBV7-9 and TRBJ2-4; 10 bases agree with TRBD1. Trimming at V came to 5 bases and at J to 2 bases, leaving 6 bases not matched to a gene. This CDR3 is 16 amino acids long. Germline V gene lookup returns CDR1 SEHNR and CDR2 FQNEAQ (reference sequence). The CDR3 is CASSPGGQGTKNIQYF. CDR3 nucleotide sequence: TGTGCCAGCAGCCCAGGGGGACAGGGGACCAAAAACATTCAGTACTTC.